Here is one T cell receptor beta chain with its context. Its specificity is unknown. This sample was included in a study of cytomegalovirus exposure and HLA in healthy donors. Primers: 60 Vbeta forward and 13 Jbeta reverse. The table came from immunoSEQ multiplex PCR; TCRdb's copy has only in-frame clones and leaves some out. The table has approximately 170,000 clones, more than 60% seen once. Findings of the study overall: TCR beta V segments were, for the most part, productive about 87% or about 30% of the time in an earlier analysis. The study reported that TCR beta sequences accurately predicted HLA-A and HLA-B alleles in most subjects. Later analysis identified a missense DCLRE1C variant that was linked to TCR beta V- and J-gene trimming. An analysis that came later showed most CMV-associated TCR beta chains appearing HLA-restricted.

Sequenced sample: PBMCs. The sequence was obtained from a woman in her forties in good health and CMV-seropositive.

The CDR3 loop reads CASSLNGVGDEQFF. The CDR3 DNA reads as TGCGCCAGCAGCCTCAACGGGGTAGGCGATGAGCAGTTCTTC. V gene TRBV5-1 combines with J gene TRBJ2-1; tentatively, D is TRBD2 (5 bases). The CDR3 is 14 residues long. The germline V gene encodes CDR1 SGHRS and CDR2 YFSETQ. Trimming shortened V by 4 bases and J by 8 bases, and 16 bases separated the two germline ends.